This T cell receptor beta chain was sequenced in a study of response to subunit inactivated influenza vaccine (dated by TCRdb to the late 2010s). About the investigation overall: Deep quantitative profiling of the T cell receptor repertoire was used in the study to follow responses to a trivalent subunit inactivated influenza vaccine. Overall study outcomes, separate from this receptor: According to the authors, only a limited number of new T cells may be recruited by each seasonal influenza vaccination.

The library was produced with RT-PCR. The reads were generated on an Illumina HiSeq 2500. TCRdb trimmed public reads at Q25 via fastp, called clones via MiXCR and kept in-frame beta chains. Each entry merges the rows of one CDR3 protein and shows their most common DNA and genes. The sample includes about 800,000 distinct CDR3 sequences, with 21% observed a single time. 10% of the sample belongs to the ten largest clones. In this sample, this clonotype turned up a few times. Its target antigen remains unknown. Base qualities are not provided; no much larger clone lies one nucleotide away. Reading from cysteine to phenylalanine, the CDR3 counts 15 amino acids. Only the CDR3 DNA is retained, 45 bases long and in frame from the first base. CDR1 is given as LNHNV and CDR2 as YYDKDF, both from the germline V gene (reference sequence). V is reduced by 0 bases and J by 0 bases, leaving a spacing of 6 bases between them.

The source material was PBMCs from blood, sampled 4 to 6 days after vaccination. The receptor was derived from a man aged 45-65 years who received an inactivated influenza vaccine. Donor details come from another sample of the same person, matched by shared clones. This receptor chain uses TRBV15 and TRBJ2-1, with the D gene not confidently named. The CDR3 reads CATSREVSSYNEQFF. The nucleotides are TGTGCCACCAGCAGAGAAGTGAGCTCCTACAATGAGCAGTTCTTC.